These 15 T cell receptor beta chains originate from one sample sequenced in a study of shared clonotypes between healthy human individuals. This table comes from immunoSEQ multiplex PCR, and its TCRdb copy is limited to in-frame clones, with some not included. This sample has about a million clones, with about 80% found just once. Material: memory CD4+ T cells from PBMCs. Described subset: CD45RA-negative fraction. These TCRs come from a man aged 18-30 years in good health. Some clones in this sample may be carry-over from other donors' samples.

This clone turned up a few times. The same CDR3 is also encoded by other DNA sequences in this sample. CDR3 residues: CASSVEAGGYTF. The CDR3 DNA reads TGTGCCAGCAGCGTAGAGGCAGGCGGCTACACCTTC. The chain uses TRBV9 and TRBJ1-2, with D unclear. Germline loops: CDR1 SGDLS, CDR2 YYNGEE. The CDR3 consists of 12 residues. V lost 0 bases, J lost 8 bases, and 8 bases lay in between.

J is TRBJ1-1 and V is TRBV7-9; D not certain. Trimming took 6 bases from V and 1 from J, leaving 9 bases between them. CDR3 length equals 13 residues. CDR1 and CDR2 (germline): SEHNR, FQNEAQ (reference sequence). The DNA of the CDR3 is TGTGCCAGCAGACGTACAGAGAACACTGAAGCTTTCTTT. Translating gives CASRRTENTEAFF.

A word on this clone: Other DNA sequences from this sample encode an identical CDR3 as well. The V gene is TRBV18, the J gene TRBJ2-2; no firm D call. Germline V lookup: CDR1 KGHSH, CDR2 LQKENI. This CDR3 comprises 14 residues. V was clipped by 2 bases and J by 3 bases, with 7 bases between them. The CDR3 DNA is TGTGCCAGCTCACCAAGACGAGACACCGGGGAGCTGTTTTTT. Translating gives CASSPRRDTGELFF.

The chain is built from TRBV28 and TRBJ2-7; D may correspond to TRBD1 or TRBD2 (5 bases each). Germline V gene sequence: CDR1 MDHEN, CDR2 SYDVKM. The CDR3 runs 13 residues. V was shortened by 1 base and J by 11 bases, with 15 bases between the two germline ends. The CDR3 DNA sequence: TGTGCCAGCAGTTTATCGCCCAGGGAGTCGGAGTACTTC. Protein: CASSLSPRESEYF.

The chain is built from TRBV7-9 and TRBJ2-7; 8 nucleotides match TRBD2. The CDR3 contains 16 residues. Germline CDR1 and CDR2: SEHNR and FQNEAQ (reference sequence). After removal of 5 bases from V and 2 bases from J, the junction contained 11 bases not matched to a gene. In DNA form, the CDR3 reads TGTGCCAGCAGCCCGGGACTAGAGGGCCCGCCCTACGAGCAGTACTTC. As protein: CASSPGLEGPPYEQYF.

This chain links TRBV28 with TRBJ2-5; D possibly corresponds to TRBD2 (5 bases). Germline CDR1 and CDR2: MDHEN and SYDVKM. CDR3 length equals 14 residues. Trimming pared 5 bases from V and 4 bases from J, leaving 14 bases between. In DNA form, the CDR3 reads TGTGCCAGCAGTCCGAGCTGGAGGAGAGAGACCCAGTACTTC. It codes for CASSPSWRRETQYF.

Points on this clone: In the same sample, other DNA sequences code for this CDR3. The chain combines TRBV5-1 with TRBJ2-6; D ambiguous. V was pared by 0 bases and J by 4 bases, with 8 bases between. Germline V gene lookup returns CDR1 SGHRS and CDR2 YFSETQ. This CDR3 is 15 amino acids long. CDR3 amino acids: CASSLGGPGANVLTF. The CDR3 region has the DNA TGCGCCAGCAGCTTGGGAGGACCCGGGGCCAACGTCCTGACTTTC.

This clone occurred a few times. The chain carries TRBV5-1 and TRBJ2-2; TRBD2 might be the D (6 bases). Germline loops: CDR1 SGHRS, CDR2 YFSETQ. Trimming took off 0 bases at V and 1 base at J, with 10 bases between the two ends. The CDR3 consists of 16 residues. For the CDR3, the DNA is TGCGCCAGCAGCTTGGTTGAAGCGGGGAACACCGGGGAGCTGTTTTTT. This gives the protein CASSLVEAGNTGELFF.

The CDR3 loop reads CASSARTRSSGANTGELFF. The CDR3 DNA reads as TGTGCCAGCAGCGCCAGGACGAGATCTAGCGGAGCAAACACCGGGGAGCTGTTTTTT. The chain carries TRBV9 and TRBJ2-2, with 7 bases identical to TRBD2. CDR1 is SGDLS, CDR2 YYNGEE, per germline. The CDR3 extends over 19 amino acids. With 3 bases clipped from V and 2 bases from J, the junction kept 16 bases outside the gene matches.

This clone was counted a single time. The rearrangement links TRBV28 to TRBJ2-1, with TRBD2 matching 9 bases. The germline gives CDR1 MDHEN, CDR2 SYDVKM. The CDR3 is made up of 16 amino acids. The J segment lost 8 bases and the V segment lost 5 bases, leaving 13 bases of the junction unmatched. The CDR3: CASSPPTSGYGDEQFF. Written as DNA, the CDR3 is TGTGCCAGCAGTCCCCCCACTAGCGGGTATGGCGATGAGCAGTTCTTC.

The chain uses TRBV27 and TRBJ2-7; 13 positions match TRBD2. The CDR3 has 15 residues. CDR1 is MNHEY and CDR2 is SMNVEV in the germline V gene (reference sequence). The V gene end was trimmed by 7 bases and the J gene end by 4 bases; junction bases not matched to a gene: 7. The CDR3: CASKITTSGRYEQYF. CDR3 bases: TGTGCCAGCAAGATCACGACTAGCGGGAGGTACGAGCAGTACTTC.

The chain has TRBV27 and TRBJ2-7, with TRBD2 identical over 10 bases. The junction had 5 bases not matched to a gene; V was cut back by 6 bases and J by 3 bases. This CDR3 contains 14 residues. CDR1 is MNHEY, CDR2 SMNVEV, per germline (reference sequence). The CDR3, as DNA: TGTGCCAGCAGCTGGGGACTAGCGAGCTACGAGCAGTACTTC. The encoded protein is CASSWGLASYEQYF.

This clone was found a few times. The chain employs TRBV10-3 and TRBJ2-1, with D tentatively TRBD1 or TRBD2 (5 bases each). Germline assignment: CDR1 ENHRY and CDR2 SYGVKD. The CDR3 consists of 16 residues. The V gene lost 3 bases and the J gene lost 7 bases, with 19 bases spanning the gap. The CDR3 is CAISDSGGQGKNEQFF. The CDR3 nucleotides read TGTGCCATCAGTGACTCTGGGGGTCAGGGTAAGAATGAGCAGTTCTTC.

The V call is TRBV4-1, the J call TRBJ1-3; the D gene is possibly TRBD1 (5 bases). Trimming pared 1 base from V and 0 bases from J, leaving 10 bases between. The CDR3 runs 16 residues. Germline loops: CDR1 MGHRA, CDR2 YSYEKL. The chain's CDR3 is CASSQGDSRSGNTIYF. The CDR3 nucleotides read TGCGCCAGCAGCCAAGGGGACTCCCGCTCTGGAAACACCATATATTTT.

The table lists this clone with a count of one. The chain links TRBV2 to TRBJ2-3; 7 bases line up with TRBD2. Germline CDR1 and CDR2: SNHLY and FYNNEI. Losses at the gene ends were 11 bases for V and 0 bases for J; bases not matched to a gene: 5. The CDR3 is made up of 13 amino acids. The CDR3 here is CAGAGPSTDTQYF. CDR3 DNA sequence: TGTGCCGGAGCGGGACCAAGCACAGATACGCAGTATTTT.